This T cell receptor (beta chain) was retrieved from a study of cytotoxic CD8 clonotypes in ibrutinib-treated CLL. The wider study: Complete response was seen in 2 patients and partial in approximately 24; roughly 12 progressed and roughly 14 stayed remitted after a median around 68 months.

Per the germline V gene, CDR1 is SQVTM and CDR2 is ANQGSEA. The CDR3 length is 15 residues. The V segment lost 6 bases and the J segment 3 bases; nucleotides outside the gene matches: 7. Profiled with immunoSEQ multiplex PCR; TCRdb holds only in-frame clones, not every one. The sample records hundreds of thousands of clones, around 70% being singletons. The sequence derives from a human donor with chronic lymphocytic leukemia. This rearrangement joins TRBV29-1 to TRBJ2-7; 14 nucleotides match TRBD2. The input for sequencing was PBMCs, taken after 12 months of ibrutinib treatment. The CDR3 DNA reads TGCAGCGTCTCCAAGGGACTAGCGGGAGTCTACGAGCAGTACTTC. This encodes CSVSKGLAGVYEQYF.